The clone carrying this T cell receptor (beta chain) was seen a few times. Its antigen is unknown. The V gene lost 1 base and the J gene lost 5 bases, with 13 bases spanning the gap. The CDR3 runs to 15 residues. Per germline, CDR1 SGHDN and CDR2 FVKESK. This specimen belongs to a study of T cells after posttransplantation cyclophosphamide. This table comes from immunoSEQ multiplex PCR, and its TCRdb copy is limited to in-frame clones, with some not included. The record shows fewer than 55,000 clones for this sample, with no singletons present. Findings and limits, study-wide: Blood and skin or GI T cell repertoires showed limited TRB overlap. Later blood repertoires were often dominated by clones from the donor CD8+ memory compartment.

This related bone marrow graft donor gave peripheral blood on the day of marrow donation. The sequence was obtained from a man aged 40-50 years in good health, CMV-negative, and a related stem cell transplant donor. The rearrangement uses TRBV14 and TRBJ2-3, with a possible D match to TRBD1 (5 bases). The sample was PBMCs. The CDR3 protein is CASSQVGQGRDTQYF. CDR3 nucleotide sequence: TGTGCCAGCAGCCAAGTAGGCCAGGGCAGAGATACGCAGTATTTT.